This T cell receptor (beta chain) was recorded in a study of response to subunit inactivated influenza vaccine. General study points: Only a handful of new T cells, the authors suggested, are recruited with each seasonal influenza vaccination.

As to this clonotype: Its antigen is currently unknown.

TCRdb passed the RT-PCR reads through MiXCR, listing each CDR3 protein once. The table includes about 700,000 distinct CDR3 sequences, approximately 15% detected once. Per the germline V gene, CDR1 is DFQATT and CDR2 is SNEGSKA (reference sequence). With 6 bases removed from V and 4 bases from J, the gap between germline ends came to 18 bases. The CDR3 is 15 amino acids. The source of this sequence is a man between 45 and 60 years old who received an inactivated influenza vaccine. This specimen was PBMCs from blood, taken 14 to 15 days before vaccination. The chain uses TRBV20-1 and TRBJ1-4, with a possible D match to TRBD1 (5 bases). CDR3 bases: TGCAGTGCGACTCGGCTTCGGGACGTTAATGAAAAACTGTTTTTT. Its translation is CSATRLRDVNEKLFF.